Listed below are T cell receptor beta chains from one sample, sequenced in a study of blood T cell repertoires in COVID-19. The table came from immunoSEQ multiplex PCR; TCRdb's copy has only in-frame clones and leaves some out. The sample records a few hundred thousand clones, roughly 89% being singletons. The sample taken for sequencing was PBMCs or T cells enriched from blood (not recorded which). All receptors derive from a woman aged 35 to 49 who had recovered from COVID-19. Each CDR3 is given with its conserved first and last residue. The order of the fields is CDR3 protein, CDR3 DNA, D gene, V gene, clone size, J gene. A D gene is named only where the DNA matches it firmly. A clone size is listed for some rows: how often the clone was seen (once, few, many), or a class if it is expanded.

cdr3_aa: CASSSRQGMGETQYF
cdr3_nt: TGTGCCAGCAGCTCTCGACAGGGGATGGGAGAGACCCAGTACTTC
d_call: TRBD1
v_call: TRBV9
clone_size: NA
j_call: TRBJ2-5

cdr3_aa: CASSRDRDGYGYTF
cdr3_nt: TGTGCCAGCAGCCGGGACAGGGACGGTTATGGCTACACCTTC
d_call: TRBD1
v_call: TRBV7-2
clone_size: NA
j_call: TRBJ1-2

cdr3_aa: CASSFQGLANEKLFF
cdr3_nt: TGTGCCAGCAGCTTTCAGGGTCTGGCTAATGAAAAACTGTTTTTT
d_call: NA
v_call: TRBV7-2
clone_size: NA
j_call: TRBJ1-4

cdr3_aa: CAISEGQYNSPLHF
cdr3_nt: TGTGCCATCAGTGAGGGACAGTATAATTCACCCCTCCACTTT
d_call: NA
v_call: TRBV10-3
clone_size: NA
j_call: TRBJ1-6

cdr3_aa: CASSKTVGNTIYF
cdr3_nt: TGTGCCAGCAGTAAAACAGTTGGAAACACCATATATTTT
d_call: NA
v_call: TRBV28
clone_size: NA
j_call: TRBJ1-3

cdr3_aa: CASSSNYRGNTIYF
cdr3_nt: TGTGCCAGCAGCTCTAACTACAGGGGAAACACCATATATTTT
d_call: NA
v_call: TRBV11-2
clone_size: NA
j_call: TRBJ1-3

cdr3_aa: CASSQGAANVLTF
cdr3_nt: TGTGCCAGCAGCCAGGGGGCGGCCAACGTCCTGACTTTC
d_call: TRBD1
v_call: TRBV5-8
clone_size: NA
j_call: TRBJ2-6

cdr3_aa: CASSPIAGANIQYF
cdr3_nt: TGTGCCAGCTCACCAATAGCGGGAGCAAACATTCAGTACTTC
d_call: TRBD2
v_call: TRBV18
clone_size: few
j_call: TRBJ2-4

cdr3_aa: CASSLDGEAGAYEQYF
cdr3_nt: TGTGCCAGCAGCTTAGACGGTGAGGCAGGGGCCTACGAGCAGTACTTC
d_call: NA
v_call: TRBV7-3
clone_size: NA
j_call: TRBJ2-7

cdr3_aa: CASSPSPDYGYTF
cdr3_nt: TGTGCCAGCAGCCCGTCCCCGGACTATGGCTACACCTTC
d_call: NA
v_call: TRBV14
clone_size: NA
j_call: TRBJ1-2

cdr3_aa: CASLGGAYFSGNTIYF
cdr3_nt: TGTGCCAGCCTCGGCGGGGCTTACTTCTCTGGAAACACCATATATTTT
d_call: NA
v_call: TRBV28
clone_size: NA
j_call: TRBJ1-3

cdr3_aa: CASSPGKTGLRTNEQFF
cdr3_nt: TGTGCCAGCAGCCCAGGAAAGACCGGTCTCCGAACGAATGAGCAGTTCTTC
d_call: NA
v_call: TRBV14
clone_size: once
j_call: TRBJ2-1

cdr3_aa: CASSHSRRGEQYF
cdr3_nt: TGTGCCAGCAGCCACTCAAGGAGGGGCGAGCAGTACTTC
d_call: NA
v_call: TRBV3-1/TRBV3-2
clone_size: few
j_call: TRBJ2-7

cdr3_aa: CASSGTSGRNTDTQYF
cdr3_nt: TGTGCCAGCAGCGGGACTAGCGGGAGAAACACAGATACGCAGTATTTT
d_call: TRBD2
v_call: TRBV6-4
clone_size: NA
j_call: TRBJ2-3

cdr3_aa: CASSSTGTTNTGELFF
cdr3_nt: TGTGCCAGCAGCTCAACCGGAACTACGAACACCGGGGAGCTGTTTTTT
d_call: NA
v_call: TRBV7-3
clone_size: NA
j_call: TRBJ2-2

cdr3_aa: CASSLKVSGGSHIQYF
cdr3_nt: TGTGCCAGCAGCTTAAAAGTCTCAGGGGGTAGCCACATTCAGTACTTC
d_call: TRBD1
v_call: TRBV7-2
clone_size: NA
j_call: TRBJ2-4

cdr3_aa: CASSPRTGTAYGYTF
cdr3_nt: TGTGCCAGCAGCCCAAGAACCGGGACAGCCTATGGCTACACCTTC
d_call: TRBD1
v_call: TRBV7-2
clone_size: once
j_call: TRBJ1-2

cdr3_aa: CASSWGLAGANEQFF
cdr3_nt: TGTGCCAGCAGCTGGGGACTAGCGGGAGCAAATGAGCAGTTCTTC
d_call: TRBD2
v_call: TRBV13
clone_size: NA
j_call: TRBJ2-1

cdr3_aa: CASTHRGEQYF
cdr3_nt: TGTGCCAGCACACACAGGGGCGAGCAGTACTTC
d_call: TRBD1
v_call: TRBV25-1
clone_size: once
j_call: TRBJ2-7

cdr3_aa: CASSFSRAEAFF
cdr3_nt: TGTGCCAGCAGCTTCTCGAGGGCGGAAGCTTTCTTT
d_call: NA
v_call: TRBV5-6
clone_size: NA
j_call: TRBJ1-1

cdr3_aa: CASSVGVTAGEQYF
cdr3_nt: TGTGCCAGCAGCGTCGGAGTTACCGCGGGGGAGCAGTACTTC
d_call: NA
v_call: TRBV7-9
clone_size: NA
j_call: TRBJ2-7

cdr3_aa: CASSPNSGLDLSEQFF
cdr3_nt: TGTGCCAGCTCACCCAACTCGGGACTGGATTTAAGTGAGCAGTTCTTC
d_call: NA
v_call: TRBV18
clone_size: NA
j_call: TRBJ2-1

cdr3_aa: CASSPPPGGASEAFF
cdr3_nt: TGTGCCAGCTCACCACCGCCAGGGGGAGCGAGTGAAGCTTTCTTT
d_call: TRBD1
v_call: TRBV18
clone_size: NA
j_call: TRBJ1-1

cdr3_aa: CAWRATPGAYNEQFF
cdr3_nt: TGTGCCTGGAGGGCTACTCCCGGGGCCTACAATGAGCAGTTCTTC
d_call: NA
v_call: TRBV30
clone_size: NA
j_call: TRBJ2-1

cdr3_aa: CASSPGTARSYEQYF
cdr3_nt: TGTGCCAGCAGCCCCGGGACAGCCCGCTCCTACGAGCAGTACTTC
d_call: TRBD1
v_call: TRBV5-6
clone_size: NA
j_call: TRBJ2-7

cdr3_aa: CASGTSVLNEQFF
cdr3_nt: TGTGCCAGCGGGACTAGCGTGCTCAATGAGCAGTTCTTC
d_call: TRBD2
v_call: TRBV28
clone_size: NA
j_call: TRBJ2-1

cdr3_aa: CASSLGGGIMLEQFF
cdr3_nt: TGCGCCAGCAGCTTGGGGGGAGGGATAATGCTGGAGCAGTTCTTC
d_call: TRBD2
v_call: TRBV5-1
clone_size: NA
j_call: TRBJ2-1

cdr3_aa: CASSQAGGPQAFF
cdr3_nt: TGCGCCAGCAGCCAAGCGGGAGGGCCCCAAGCTTTCTTT
d_call: NA
v_call: TRBV4-3
clone_size: NA
j_call: TRBJ1-1

cdr3_aa: CAAGQGVNTEAFF
cdr3_nt: TGTGCCGCCGGACAGGGGGTGAACACTGAAGCTTTCTTT
d_call: TRBD1
v_call: TRBV2
clone_size: NA
j_call: TRBJ1-1

cdr3_aa: CASSYSLEGITEAFF
cdr3_nt: TGTGCCAGCAGTTACTCGTTGGAGGGGATCACTGAAGCTTTCTTT
d_call: NA
v_call: TRBV6-5
clone_size: NA
j_call: TRBJ1-1

cdr3_aa: CSVETFGDRGEKLFF
cdr3_nt: TGCAGCGTTGAGACTTTTGGGGACAGGGGTGAAAAACTGTTTTTT
d_call: TRBD1
v_call: TRBV29-1
clone_size: NA
j_call: TRBJ1-4

cdr3_aa: CASELWNTGELFF
cdr3_nt: TGTGCCAGCGAGTTATGGAACACCGGGGAGCTGTTTTTT
d_call: NA
v_call: TRBV12-3/TRBV12-4
clone_size: NA
j_call: TRBJ2-2

cdr3_aa: CASSFTSGNTIYF
cdr3_nt: TGTGCCAGCAGCTTTACGAGTGGAAACACCATATATTTT
d_call: NA
v_call: TRBV12-3/TRBV12-4
clone_size: NA
j_call: TRBJ1-3

cdr3_aa: CAWSRAGTRDTQYF
cdr3_nt: TGTGCCTGGAGTCGGGCCGGGACTAGAGATACGCAGTATTTT
d_call: TRBD2
v_call: TRBV30
clone_size: NA
j_call: TRBJ2-3

cdr3_aa: CASSLRQANEKLFF
cdr3_nt: TGCGCCAGCAGTCTTCGTCAGGCTAATGAAAAACTGTTTTTT
d_call: NA
v_call: TRBV5-1
clone_size: NA
j_call: TRBJ1-4

cdr3_aa: CASSLVGSYNSPLHF
cdr3_nt: TGTGCCAGCAGCTTAGTTGGCAGTTATAATTCACCCCTCCACTTT
d_call: NA
v_call: TRBV7-2
clone_size: NA
j_call: TRBJ1-6

cdr3_aa: CASTPGGSLTYEQYF
cdr3_nt: TGTGCCAGCACCCCAGGGGGGAGTTTGACCTACGAGCAGTACTTC
d_call: NA
v_call: TRBV7-9
clone_size: once
j_call: TRBJ2-7

cdr3_aa: CASSPLGLVGDPDIQYF
cdr3_nt: TGTGCCAGCAGTCCCCTCGGACTAGTGGGTGACCCGGACATTCAGTACTTC
d_call: TRBD2
v_call: TRBV28
clone_size: NA
j_call: TRBJ2-4

cdr3_aa: CASRETGTPVYEQYF
cdr3_nt: TGTGCCAGCAGAGAAACCGGGACACCTGTCTACGAGCAGTACTTC
d_call: NA
v_call: TRBV6-4
clone_size: NA
j_call: TRBJ2-7

cdr3_aa: CASSHWTGGNSPLHF
cdr3_nt: TGTGCCAGCAGCCACTGGACAGGGGGAAATTCACCCCTCCACTTT
d_call: TRBD1
v_call: TRBV3-1/TRBV3-2
clone_size: NA
j_call: TRBJ1-6

cdr3_aa: CASSVADNQETQYF
cdr3_nt: TGTGCCAGCAGTGTTGCCGACAACCAAGAGACCCAGTACTTC
d_call: NA
v_call: TRBV2
clone_size: NA
j_call: TRBJ2-5

cdr3_aa: CASSLGATGHEQFF
cdr3_nt: TGTGCCAGCAGCTTAGGGGCCACAGGGCATGAGCAGTTCTTC
d_call: NA
v_call: TRBV7-2
clone_size: NA
j_call: TRBJ2-1

cdr3_aa: CASSGQDEQFF
cdr3_nt: TGTGCCAGCAGCGGACAGGATGAGCAGTTCTTC
d_call: TRBD1
v_call: TRBV3-1/TRBV3-2
clone_size: NA
j_call: TRBJ2-1

cdr3_aa: CASSYVQGYNSPLHF
cdr3_nt: TGTGCCAGCAGTTATGTCCAGGGGTATAATTCACCCCTCCACTTT
d_call: NA
v_call: TRBV6-6
clone_size: NA
j_call: TRBJ1-6

cdr3_aa: CAIPSGGGRNGELFF
cdr3_nt: TGCGCCATCCCGAGCGGCGGAGGGCGGAACGGGGAGCTGTTTTTT
d_call: NA
v_call: TRBV4-1
clone_size: few
j_call: TRBJ2-2

cdr3_aa: CASSTAGEASYEQYF
cdr3_nt: TGTGCCAGCAGCACGGCGGGAGAGGCCTCCTACGAGCAGTACTTC
d_call: TRBD2
v_call: TRBV28
clone_size: NA
j_call: TRBJ2-7

cdr3_aa: CASSPPAGGSSYEQYF
cdr3_nt: TGTGCCAGCAGCCCCCCGGCGGGAGGGAGCTCCTACGAGCAGTACTTC
d_call: TRBD2
v_call: TRBV11-2
clone_size: NA
j_call: TRBJ2-7

cdr3_aa: CASSSGGAIYGYTF
cdr3_nt: TGTGCCAGCAGTTCGGGGGGCGCGATCTATGGCTACACCTTC
d_call: NA
v_call: TRBV28
clone_size: few
j_call: TRBJ1-2

cdr3_aa: CARRSLAGGRNEQFF
cdr3_nt: TGTGCCAGAAGGTCTCTAGCGGGAGGACGGAATGAGCAGTTCTTC
d_call: TRBD2
v_call: TRBV5-3
clone_size: NA
j_call: TRBJ2-1

cdr3_aa: CASSDGGEYEQYF
cdr3_nt: TGTGCCAGCAGTGATGGAGGAGAATACGAGCAGTACTTC
d_call: NA
v_call: TRBV25-1
clone_size: NA
j_call: TRBJ2-7

cdr3_aa: CASSTIAGSTTEQFF
cdr3_nt: TGTGCCAGCAGCACAATAGCGGGATCAACTACTGAGCAGTTCTTC
d_call: TRBD2
v_call: TRBV7-2
clone_size: NA
j_call: TRBJ2-1

cdr3_aa: CASSLGHGGRQETQYF
cdr3_nt: TGTGCCAGCAGCCTCGGTCATGGCGGGAGGCAAGAGACCCAGTACTTC
d_call: TRBD2
v_call: TRBV7-2
clone_size: NA
j_call: TRBJ2-5

cdr3_aa: CASSPIGTGNEKLFF
cdr3_nt: TGTGCCAGTAGTCCAATCGGGACAGGTAATGAAAAACTGTTTTTT
d_call: TRBD1
v_call: TRBV19
clone_size: NA
j_call: TRBJ1-4

cdr3_aa: CASSIQGRQTGELFF
cdr3_nt: TGTGCCAGTAGTATCCAGGGAAGACAGACCGGGGAGCTGTTTTTT
d_call: NA
v_call: TRBV19
clone_size: NA
j_call: TRBJ2-2

cdr3_aa: CASSLGGARGYTF
cdr3_nt: TGTGCCAGCAGTTTAGGGGGAGCGAGGGGCTACACCTTC
d_call: NA
v_call: TRBV12-3/TRBV12-4
clone_size: NA
j_call: TRBJ1-2

cdr3_aa: CASSQPGLAGSTDTQYF
cdr3_nt: TGTGCCAGCAGCCAACCCGGACTAGCGGGGAGCACAGATACGCAGTATTTT
d_call: TRBD2
v_call: TRBV3-1/TRBV3-2
clone_size: NA
j_call: TRBJ2-3

cdr3_aa: CASSGRVSGSGEQFF
cdr3_nt: TGTGCCAGCAGTGGGAGGGTTAGCGGGAGTGGTGAGCAGTTCTTC
d_call: TRBD2
v_call: TRBV6-2/TRBV6-3
clone_size: NA
j_call: TRBJ2-1

cdr3_aa: CASSPGLAGYEQFF
cdr3_nt: TGTGCCAGCAGCCCGGGACTAGCGGGGTATGAGCAGTTCTTC
d_call: TRBD2
v_call: TRBV27
clone_size: NA
j_call: TRBJ2-1

cdr3_aa: CASSYGENSGANVLTF
cdr3_nt: TGTGCCAGCAGCTACGGAGAAAACTCTGGGGCCAACGTCCTGACTTTC
d_call: NA
v_call: TRBV7-3
clone_size: NA
j_call: TRBJ2-6

cdr3_aa: CASSVHRGGLNEQFF
cdr3_nt: TGTGCCAGCAGTGTTCACCGGGGGGGCCTCAATGAGCAGTTCTTC
d_call: TRBD2
v_call: TRBV2
clone_size: NA
j_call: TRBJ2-1